The rows below give T cell receptor beta chains drawn from one sample of a study of shared clonotypes between healthy human individuals. Here immunoSEQ multiplex PCR was the method, and the copy in TCRdb shows in-frame clones only, minus some. The sample lists roughly 500,000 clones, 96% occurring once. Sequencing input: naive CD4+ T cells sorted from blood. These receptors originate from a woman in her 30s in good health. Both conserved end residues are part of each CDR3. The D gene is left open where the match is weak. Where a row states a size, it is once, few, many or the class of an expanded clone; other rows omit it.

D	size	V	J	CDR3	DNA
-	-	TRBV29-1	TRBJ2-1	CSGGSGHYEQFF	TGCAGCGGGGGATCCGGCCACTATGAGCAGTTCTTC
TRBD1	-	TRBV18	TRBJ1-5	CASSPQGASNQPQHF	TGTGCCAGCTCACCACAGGGGGCTAGCAATCAGCCCCAGCATTTT
-	-	TRBV9	TRBJ2-7	CASSVGGGTPEQYF	TGTGCCAGCAGCGTAGGGGGAGGTACCCCCGAGCAGTACTTC
-	once	TRBV4-1	TRBJ2-7	CASSHHTPTQGSSWEQYF	TGCGCCAGCAGCCATCACACCCCCACACAGGGATCGTCGTGGGAGCAGTACTTC
-	-	TRBV27	TRBJ2-7	CASSPYGQNYEQYF	TGTGCCAGCAGTCCCTACGGACAGAACTACGAGCAGTACTTC
-	-	TRBV7-2	TRBJ1-5	CASSSRGEAWGNQPQHF	TGTGCCAGCAGCTCCCGAGGGGAGGCCTGGGGCAATCAGCCCCAGCATTTT
-	-	TRBV18	TRBJ1-4	CASSPRDIEATNEKLFF	TGTGCCAGCTCACCGAGGGACATAGAAGCAACTAATGAAAAACTGTTTTTT
-	-	TRBV28	TRBJ2-7	CASTSQLGFYEQYF	TGTGCCAGCACTTCCCAGCTGGGCTTCTACGAGCAGTACTTC
TRBD1	-	TRBV28	TRBJ1-2	CASSLDRGGYGYTF	TGTGCCAGCAGTTTAGACAGGGGAGGCTATGGCTACACCTTC
-	-	TRBV18	TRBJ1-3	CASSPQPGNTGNTIYF	TGTGCCAGCTCACCCCAGCCGGGGAATACAGGAAACACCATATATTTT
TRBD2	once	TRBV4-1	TRBJ2-1	CASSQVVRSSGSNEQFF	TGCGCCAGCAGCCAAGTCGTCCGTTCTAGCGGGAGCAATGAGCAGTTCTTC
-	-	TRBV28	TRBJ2-7	CASSLLRGRPAFGEQYF	TGTGCCAGCAGTTTATTGAGGGGTAGACCGGCCTTCGGCGAGCAGTACTTC
TRBD2	-	TRBV5-1	TRBJ2-2	CASSLETSGTGELFF	TGCGCCAGCAGCTTGGAGACTAGCGGGACCGGGGAGCTGTTTTTT
TRBD2	-	TRBV9	TRBJ2-1	CASSGPGTSGNEQFF	TGTGCCAGCAGCGGACCCGGGACTAGCGGGAATGAGCAGTTCTTC
-	once	TRBV18	TRBJ2-7	CASSPVAYEQYF	TGTGCCAGCTCACCCGTAGCCTACGAGCAGTACTTC
-	-	TRBV27	TRBJ2-7	CASSPRAGARYEQYF	TGTGCCAGCAGTCCCCGGGCAGGGGCGAGGTACGAGCAGTACTTC
-	-	TRBV11-2	TRBJ2-7	CASSSGSFSYEQYF	TGTGCCAGCAGCTCGGGGAGTTTTTCCTACGAGCAGTACTTC
-	-	TRBV28	TRBJ2-2	CASSSQGKQNGELFF	TGTGCCAGCAGTTCGCAGGGGAAACAGAATGGGGAGCTGTTTTTT
-	-	TRBV27	TRBJ1-3	CASSLRAPQNTIYF	TGTGCCAGCAGTTTAAGGGCACCGCAGAACACCATATATTTT
-	-	TRBV27	TRBJ2-7	CASSLSYQGFHEQYF	TGTGCCAGCAGTTTATCGTATCAGGGGTTTCACGAGCAGTACTTC
-	-	TRBV28	TRBJ1-2	CASIPHKAAGGYTF	TGTGCCAGCATTCCCCATAAGGCCGCGGGTGGCTACACCTTC
-	few	TRBV2	TRBJ1-5	CASSDSDSNQPQHF	TGTGCCAGCAGTGATTCGGACAGCAATCAGCCCCAGCATTTT
TRBD1	-	TRBV7-6	TRBJ1-3	CASSLGDRALSGNTIYF	TGTGCCAGCAGCTTAGGGGACAGGGCTCTCTCTGGAAACACCATATATTTT
-	-	TRBV5-6	TRBJ2-3	CASRLAGTDTQYF	TGTGCCAGCAGGCTAGCTGGCACAGATACGCAGTATTTT
-	-	TRBV27	TRBJ1-5	CASRNQGPSNQPQHF	TGTGCCAGCAGAAACCAGGGGCCAAGCAATCAGCCCCAGCATTTT
-	few	TRBV4-1	TRBJ1-5	CASSQETGNQPQHF	TGCGCCAGCAGCCAAGAGACAGGAAATCAGCCCCAGCATTTT
-	-	TRBV7-2	TRBJ2-2	CASRGTGGPPATGELFF	TGTGCCAGCAGGGGGACCGGAGGGCCTCCTGCAACCGGGGAGCTGTTTTTT
-	-	TRBV29-1	TRBJ2-7	CSAPHEGFIGTIYEQYF	TGCAGCGCCCCACACGAGGGGTTCATCGGGACAATCTACGAGCAGTACTTC
-	-	TRBV19	TRBJ1-5	CASSMDSLAQPQHF	TGTGCCAGTAGTATGGACAGTTTAGCCCAGCCCCAGCATTTT
-	-	TRBV28	TRBJ2-7	CASSLKPRVMLFSYEQYF	TGTGCCAGCAGTTTGAAACCCAGGGTAATGCTATTCTCCTACGAGCAGTACTTC
-	-	TRBV5-1	TRBJ2-5	CASSLGSGEETQYF	TGCGCCAGCAGCTTGGGTTCAGGGGAAGAGACCCAGTACTTC
TRBD1	-	TRBV7-2	TRBJ1-1	CASSIGQGAEAFF	TGTGCCAGCAGCATCGGACAGGGGGCTGAAGCTTTCTTT
-	-	TRBV10-1	TRBJ2-4	CASSVEAKNIQYF	TGCGCCAGCAGTGTGGAGGCCAAAAACATTCAGTACTTC
TRBD1	-	TRBV5-6	TRBJ1-5	CASSFGTGEQPQHF	TGTGCCAGCAGCTTCGGGACAGGGGAACAGCCCCAGCATTTT
TRBD2	-	TRBV9	TRBJ2-1	CASSDQAGANHNEQFF	TGTGCCAGCAGTGACCAAGCGGGAGCAAACCACAATGAGCAGTTCTTC
TRBD1	-	TRBV2	TRBJ1-2	CATPRTRDSYGYTF	TGTGCCACCCCAAGGACCCGGGACAGCTATGGCTACACCTTC
-	-	TRBV2	TRBJ2-3	CASSELLTGTNTDTQYF	TGTGCCAGCAGTGAACTCCTTACAGGGACCAACACAGATACGCAGTATTTT
-	-	TRBV28	TRBJ1-5	CASSSPVGQPQHF	TGTGCCAGCAGTTCCCCCGTCGGTCAGCCCCAGCATTTT
TRBD2	-	TRBV11-2	TRBJ2-1	CASSFGGSSYNEQFF	TGTGCCAGCAGCTTCGGCGGGAGCTCCTACAATGAGCAGTTCTTC
-	once	TRBV25-1	TRBJ2-1	CASRGPLGTNSYNEQFF	TGTGCCAGCAGGGGCCCACTAGGGACCAACTCCTACAATGAGCAGTTCTTC
-	-	TRBV6-5	TRBJ2-7	CASSNRALTYEQYF	TGTGCCAGCAGTAACCGGGCCCTTACCTACGAGCAGTACTTC
TRBD2	-	TRBV2	TRBJ2-5	CASSAGGPWEQYF	TGTGCCAGCAGTGCGGGAGGGCCTTGGGAGCAGTACTTC
TRBD1	-	TRBV28	TRBJ1-5	CASSPGTGEDQPQHF	TGTGCCAGCAGTCCCGGGACAGGGGAAGATCAGCCCCAGCATTTT
-	-	TRBV28	TRBJ1-2	CASSYQTGNYGYTF	TGTGCCAGCAGTTACCAGACAGGAAACTATGGCTACACCTTC
-	-	TRBV11-3	TRBJ2-3	CASSRISTQYF	TGTGCCAGCAGCCGGATTAGTACGCAGTATTTT
TRBD1	-	TRBV6-5	TRBJ1-3	CASRLDRGSGNTIYF	TGTGCCAGCAGACTGGACAGGGGCAGTGGAAACACCATATATTTT
TRBD1	-	TRBV6-6	TRBJ1-2	CASSSQGAGTF	TGTGCCAGCAGCTCACAGGGGGCTGGGACCTTC